A single sample is the source of the 17 T cell receptor beta chains below, sequenced in a study of PD-L1 blockade in urothelial cancer. Assay used: immunoSEQ multiplex PCR; TCRdb lists only in-frame clones, some missing. The top ten hold 8% to 10% of the sample, which has fewer than 30,000 clones, 84% seen once. The input for sequencing was PBMCs, taken around atezolizumab (anti-PD-L1) treatment. The receptors here all came from a man between 65 and 85 years old with urothelial cancer.

This clone appeared a single time. The sample has other DNA sequences that encode this CDR3 too. As DNA, the CDR3 is TGCGCCAGCAGACTTGGGAGTGAGGAGACCCAGTACTTC. Its translation: CASRLGSEETQYF. The chain employs TRBV5-1 and TRBJ2-5; D perhaps matches TRBD2 (5 bases). CDR3 length equals 13 residues. V was clipped by 5 bases and J by 5 bases, with 13 bases between them. Germline V gives CDR1 SGHRS, CDR2 YFSETQ.

V gene TRBV2 combines with J gene TRBJ1-5, with D maybe TRBD1 (6 bases). V lost 6 bases and J 4 bases, leaving 10 bases between the germline ends. This CDR3 contains 13 residues. From germline, CDR1 is SNHLY and CDR2 FYNNEI. In DNA, the CDR3 is TGTGCCAGCAGACTGCAGGGGAATCAGCCCCAGCATTTT. This codes for CASRLQGNQPQHF.

This rearrangement joins TRBV5-4 to TRBJ1-2; possibly TRBD1 for D (5 bases). Trimming stripped 2 bases from V and 0 bases from J, with 8 bases between. Looked up from germline, CDR1 is SGHNT and CDR2 is YYREEE (reference sequence). CDR3 length: 14 residues. The CDR3 coding sequence is TGTGCCAGCAGCTTTGACAGAGCTAACTATGGCTACACCTTC. It encodes CASSFDRANYGYTF.

The genes are TRBV5-4 and TRBJ1-2, with TRBD1 matching over 8 bases. Germline V gene sequence: CDR1 SGHNT, CDR2 YYREEE (reference sequence). V lost 1 base, J lost 4 bases, and 3 bases stayed unmatched. The CDR3 has 14 amino acids. The CDR3 region is CASSLRQGIYGYTF. The DNA of the CDR3 is TGTGCCAGCAGCTTGAGACAGGGGATCTATGGCTACACCTTC.

DNA for the CDR3: TGTGCCAGCAGCCCCCCTGGGCGGGCCTCTTCTGGAAACACCATATATTTT. Translated: CASSPPGRASSGNTIYF. The chain couples TRBV7-9 to TRBJ1-3; unclear D gene. The CDR3 has 17 amino acids. CDR1 and CDR2 from the germline V gene are SEHNR and FQNEAQ (reference sequence). V shed 5 bases and J shed 1 base, with 18 bases lying between them. The full variable domain, completed using reference TRBV7-9 and TRBJ1-3, is DTGVSQNPRHKITKRGQNVTFRCDPISEHNRLYWYRQTLGQGPEFLTYFQNEAQLEKSRLLSDRFSAERPKGSFSTLEIQRTEQGDSAMYLCASSPPGRASSGNTIYFGEGSWLTVV.

The V gene is TRBV11-3, the J gene TRBJ2-1; TRBD2 might be the D (6 bases). Trimming took off 1 base at V and 0 bases at J, with 7 bases between the two ends. The CDR3 contains 15 residues. The V gene's germline CDR1 is SGHNT and CDR2 YENEEA. In DNA, the CDR3 is TGTGCCAGCAGCTTAGGTAGCGGCTCCTACAATGAGCAGTTCTTC. This sequence encodes CASSLGSGSYNEQFF.

The chain links TRBV6-4 to TRBJ2-5, with a tentative D call TRBD2 (6 bases). V was pared by 6 bases and J by 3 bases, with 11 bases between. The CDR3 extends over 13 amino acids. The germline V gene encodes CDR1 MRHNA and CDR2 SNTAGT. As DNA, the CDR3 is TGTGCCAGCAGCCGGACTACGGAAGAGACCCAGTACTTC. Amino acids: CASSRTTEETQYF.

This chain joins TRBV27 and TRBJ2-3, with TRBD1 as a possible D gene (6 bases). CDR1 and CDR2 from the germline V gene are MNHEY and SMNVEV (reference sequence). CDR3 length: 15 amino acids. Trimming removed 4 bases from V and 4 bases from J, with 15 bases in between. The CDR3 DNA reads as TGTGCCAGCAGTTCCCCCAGGGGTATGGCAGATACGCAGTATTTT. Its translation: CASSSPRGMADTQYF.

V and J are TRBV15 and TRBJ1-2; no clear D. Germline V lookup: CDR1 LNHNV, CDR2 YYDKDF (reference sequence). This CDR3 has 13 residues. V lost 0 bases, J lost 5 bases, and 7 bases lay in between. DNA of the CDR3: TGTGCCACCAGCAGAGATAACAGATATGGCTACACCTTC. Translating gives CATSRDNRYGYTF. The variable domain in full, with the rest retrieved from reference TRBV15 and TRBJ1-2, is DAMVIQNPRYQVTQFGKPVTLSCSQTLNHNVMYWYQQKSSQAPKLLFHYYDKDFNNEADTPDNFQSRRPNTSFCFLDIRSPGLGDTAMYLCATSRDNRYGYTFGSGTRLTVV.

This clone was seen a few times. V and J are TRBV19 and TRBJ1-1; D not resolved. The V end lost 5 bases, the J end lost 3 bases, and 16 bases lay between the germline ends. The CDR3 contains 15 residues. From germline, CDR1 is LNHDA and CDR2 SQIVND (reference sequence). DNA of the CDR3: TGTGCCAGTAGTTCCGTAGTGAAGCCCTACACTGAAGCTTTCTTT. Translating gives CASSSVVKPYTEAFF.

The chain carries TRBV28 and TRBJ1-4, with D perhaps matching TRBD1 (6 bases). Germline values: CDR1 MDHEN, CDR2 SYDVKM. This CDR3 contains 15 residues. With 7 bases removed from V and 4 bases from J, the gap between germline ends came to 16 bases. This CDR3 reads CASTPGGALNEKLFF. The DNA of the CDR3 is TGTGCCAGCACCCCTGGGGGGGCACTTAATGAAAAACTGTTTTTT.

This clone was counted only a few times. The chain uses TRBV19 and TRBJ2-3; weak D call: TRBD2 (7 bases). CDR1 LNHDA and CDR2 SQIVND come from the germline V gene (reference sequence). Trimming removed 7 bases from V and 0 bases from J, with 14 bases in between. This CDR3 has 15 amino acids. The CDR3 coding sequence is TGTGCCAGTATCCCCCGGGGGGCTAGCACAGATACGCAGTATTTT. Translating gives CASIPRGASTDTQYF.

V and J are TRBV12-5 and TRBJ2-1; 7 nucleotides line up with TRBD2. Germline trimming cut 7 bases from V and 10 bases from J; bases unmatched to any gene: 13. Germline assignment: CDR1 LGHNT and CDR2 FRNRAP. This CDR3 comprises 14 residues. CDR3 nucleotides: TGTGCTAGTGCCCCGTCGGGAATGGGAGGGGAGCAGTTCTTC. Residues: CASAPSGMGGEQFF.

This clone appeared a single time. The V and J genes are TRBV7-9 and TRBJ1-4; 7 bases align to TRBD1. The germline V gene has CDR1 SEHNR and CDR2 FQNEAQ (reference sequence). Trimming took 1 base from V and 5 from J; bases not matched to a gene: 4. The CDR3 is made up of 15 amino acids. The CDR3 sequence is CASSLEVRGNEKLFF. CDR3 sequence (DNA): TGTGCCAGCAGCTTAGAGGTCAGGGGGAATGAAAAACTGTTTTTT.

The V gene is TRBV6-6, the J gene TRBJ2-5, with 10 bases identical to TRBD1. The V segment lost 6 bases and the J segment 5 bases; nucleotides outside the gene matches: 12. The CDR3 is 16 amino acids. The germline CDR1 and CDR2 sequences are MNHNY and SVGAGI (reference sequence). The CDR3, as DNA: TGTGCCAGCAGATCAACCGGGACAGGGGATTTTGAGACCCAGTACTTC. This encodes CASRSTGTGDFETQYF.

The chain joins TRBV4-2 to TRBJ1-2, with D maybe TRBD1 (5 bases). This CDR3 spans 16 amino acids. The germline V gene encodes CDR1 LGHNA and CDR2 YNFKEQ. V was clipped by 4 bases and J by 0 bases, with 15 bases between them. CDR3 nucleotides: TGTGCCAGCAGCCTGCTACAGGACAATTCTAACTATGGCTACACCTTC. As protein: CASSLLQDNSNYGYTF.

The chain employs TRBV28 and TRBJ2-1; 8 bases line up with TRBD1. With 6 bases clipped from V and 10 bases from J, the junction kept 26 bases outside the gene matches. Looked up from germline, CDR1 is MDHEN and CDR2 is SYDVKM. This CDR3 is 19 amino acids long. The CDR3 nucleotides read TGTGCCAGCAGGGCCTTGGTAGGAAGACAGGGGAAAAGCTCATGGGAGCAGTTCTTC. Its translation: CASRALVGRQGKSSWEQFF. The entire variable domain, with the rest obtained from reference TRBV28 and TRBJ2-1, is as follows: DVKVTQSSRYLVKRTGEKVFLECVQDMDHENMFWYRQDPGLGLRLIYFSYDVKMKEKGDIPEGYSVSREKKERFSLILESASTNQTSMYLCASRALVGRQGKSSWEQFFGPGTRLTVL.